The 15 T cell receptor beta chains presented below share a single source sample, sequenced in a study of shared clonotypes between healthy human individuals. Sequencing was performed with immunoSEQ multiplex PCR; in TCRdb, only in-frame clones are kept and a portion is missing. The profile shows some 2,100,000 clones, under 95% of them singletons. Cells designated naive CD8 were CD45RO-negative and were positively selected for CCR7, with terminally differentiated effector memory CD45RA+ cells excluded. Specimen: naive CD8+ T cells from PBMCs. The receptor set was obtained from a man between 18 and 29 years old in good health. Some clones in this sample may be carry-over from other donors' samples.

The chain joins TRBV28 to TRBJ1-5; D ambiguous. Germline CDR1 MDHEN, CDR2 SYDVKM. CDR3 size: 15 residues. Between the trimmed V and J ends, which lost 1 base and 0 bases, there was a span of 7 bases. CDR3 protein: CASSLLWNSNQPQHF. Written as DNA, the CDR3 is TGTGCCAGCAGTTTATTGTGGAATAGCAATCAGCCCCAGCATTTT.

This clone was recorded only once. The chain joins TRBV11-2 to TRBJ2-1; perhaps TRBD1 as D (6 bases). Trimming removed 2 bases from V and 10 bases from J, with 12 bases in between. The CDR3 loop spans 13 amino acids. CDR1 and CDR2 from the germline V gene are SGHAT and FQNNGV. For the CDR3, the DNA is TGTGCCAGCAGCTTAAACAGGGTTCACGAGCAGTTCTTC. Translation gives CASSLNRVHEQFF. Supplemented by reference TRBV11-2 and TRBJ2-1, the full variable domain reads EAGVAQSPRYKIIEKRQSVAFWCNPISGHATLYWYQQILGQGPKLLIQFQNNGVVDDSQLPKDRFSAERLKGVDSTLKIQPAKLEDSAVYLCASSLNRVHEQFFGPGTRLTVL.

The V and J genes are TRBV10-3 and TRBJ2-3; 7 nucleotides agree with TRBD2. The CDR3 contains 17 residues. V lost 0 bases, J lost 2 bases, and 8 bases stayed unmatched. Per the germline V gene, CDR1 is ENHRY and CDR2 is SYGVKD. The CDR3 is CAISESTREYITDTQYF. The CDR3 DNA reads TGTGCCATCAGTGAGTCGACGCGGGAGTATATCACAGATACGCAGTATTTT.

The chain is built from TRBV28 and TRBJ2-5; TRBD1 agrees at 11 bases. There are 13 residues in the CDR3. CDR1 is MDHEN and CDR2 is SYDVKM in the germline V gene. Unmatched junction bases numbered 3, after V lost 9 bases and J lost 3 bases. The CDR3 DNA reads as TGTGCCAGTTGGGACAGGGGGGAAGAGACCCAGTACTTC. Amino acids: CASWDRGEETQYF.

The chain carries TRBV25-1 and TRBJ2-7; a possible D gene is TRBD2 (5 bases). Between the trimmed V and J ends, which lost 2 bases and 6 bases, there was a span of 11 bases. This CDR3 is 13 amino acids long. The V gene's germline CDR1 is MGHDK and CDR2 SYGVNS. CDR3 sequence reads: CASSEIRGSEQYF. CDR3 DNA: TGTGCCAGCAGTGAAATTAGAGGGTCCGAGCAGTACTTC.

The gene calls are TRBV29-1 and TRBJ2-7, with no clear D. The germline V gene encodes CDR1 SQVTM and CDR2 ANQGSEA. Trimming removed 4 bases from V and 3 bases from J, with 7 bases in between. The CDR3 covers 11 residues. CDR3 sequence: CSVGAYYEQYF. In DNA, the CDR3 is TGCAGCGTTGGGGCATACTACGAGCAGTACTTC.

The chain has TRBV11-2 and TRBJ2-1; D gene ambiguous. The V gene's germline CDR1 is SGHAT and CDR2 FQNNGV. This CDR3 region has 17 residues. Trimming pared 0 bases from V and 7 bases from J, leaving 19 bases between. CDR3 in amino acids: CASSLDRTSPSGNEQFF. In nucleotides, the CDR3 is TGTGCCAGCAGCTTAGATCGTACGAGTCCCTCCGGTAATGAGCAGTTCTTC.

The rearrangement links TRBV19 to TRBJ2-7; D gene uncertain. Germline V gene sequence: CDR1 LNHDA, CDR2 SQIVND (reference sequence). Trimming took off 6 bases at V and 4 bases at J, with 10 bases between the two ends. The CDR3 has 12 amino acids. This CDR3 reads CASSQSRYEQYF. Here the CDR3 DNA reads TGTGCCAGTAGCCAATCGAGGTACGAGCAGTACTTC.

The gene calls are TRBV14 and TRBJ1-3; tentative D call: TRBD1 (5 bases). The CDR3 totals 19 residues. CDR1 and CDR2 (germline): SGHDN, FVKESK. V shed 0 bases and J shed 0 bases, with 18 bases lying between them. The CDR3 loop is CASSQDLWGRPSSGNTIYF. CDR3 nucleotides: TGTGCCAGCAGCCAAGATCTATGGGGCAGGCCGAGCTCTGGAAACACCATATATTTT.

This chain links TRBV5-6 with TRBJ2-1; maybe TRBD2 (5 bases). Germline lookup yields CDR1 SGHDT and CDR2 YYEEEE. V was trimmed by 3 bases and J by 7 bases, leaving 11 bases between them. The CDR3 runs 13 residues. The CDR3 nucleotides are TGTGCCAGCAGCTCATTAAGAGGGAATGAGCAGTTCTTC. Its protein is CASSSLRGNEQFF.

Concerning this clone: Other DNA sequences in the sample encode the same CDR3. The CDR3, as DNA: TGCGCCAGCAGTGAAGGCAGCTCCTACGAGCAGTACTTC. Translated, it gives CASSEGSSYEQYF. The chain carries TRBV10-1 and TRBJ2-7; D not resolved. This CDR3 has 13 residues. Germline V gene data show CDR1 as WNHNN and CDR2 as SYGVQD (reference sequence). Trimming cost V 3 bases and J 0 bases, with 6 bases left between them.

For this clone: The sample contains more than one DNA sequence encoding this CDR3. The rearrangement links TRBV9 to TRBJ2-7, with a weak D call TRBD2 (5 bases). Germline V gene sequence: CDR1 SGDLS, CDR2 YYNGEE. V lost 2 bases and J lost 3, with 12 bases in between. The length of the CDR3 is 14 residues. The CDR3 DNA follows: TGTGCCAGCAGCGTGGGCTTCCGGGGCTACGAGCAGTACTTC. Protein sequence: CASSVGFRGYEQYF.

V and J are TRBV13 and TRBJ1-2; D is possibly TRBD1 (6 bases). CDR1 is PRHDT and CDR2 is FYEKMQ in the germline V gene (reference sequence). The CDR3 runs 13 residues. Trimming took 8 bases from V and 5 from J, leaving 15 bases between them. CDR3 residues: CASSTGTHYGYTF. The CDR3 region has the DNA TGTGCCAGCTCGACCGGGACACATTATGGCTACACCTTC.

The genes are TRBV9 and TRBJ2-7; TRBD2 matches at 10 bases. This CDR3 is 16 amino acids long. CDR1 SGDLS and CDR2 YYNGEE come from the germline V gene. With V trimmed by 2 bases and J by 5 bases, 10 bases remained unmatched. In nucleotides, the CDR3 is TGTGCCAGCAGCGTCTTAGCGGGAGGTAACACCGACGAGCAGTACTTC. This codes for CASSVLAGGNTDEQYF.

V usage is TRBV19 and J usage is TRBJ2-1, with TRBD2 matching over 7 bases. This CDR3 is built from 13 residues. Germline loops: CDR1 LNHDA, CDR2 SQIVND (reference sequence). Germline trimming cut 4 bases from V and 3 bases from J; bases unmatched to any gene: 0. The CDR3 loop is CASSRTSYNEQFF. The DNA for the CDR3 is TGTGCCAGTAGTAGGACTAGCTACAATGAGCAGTTCTTC.